This T cell receptor beta chain was retrieved from a study of blood T cell repertoires in COVID-19. Study details: The origin of the acute and convalescent COVID-19 samples was the United States, Italy and Spain. Sample material is recorded as cDNA or gDNA derived from T cells, B-cell-depleted T cells, or PBMCs.

Trimming took 2 bases from V and 4 from J, leaving 14 bases between them. CDR1 is SGHTA, CDR2 FQGNSA, per germline. The CDR3 consists of 15 residues. How the authors handled the data: Amplification of reference gene primers provided the estimated nucleated cell counts. Repertoires were generated with immunoSEQ multiplex PCR, while TCRdb's copy carries only in-frame clones and drops some. The V and J calls and clone size were taken over from that table, and D and trimming were inferred from the DNA. The table has about 170,000 clones, about 92% seen once. Seattle's cohort entered during active infection and was followed longitudinally.

The rearrangement uses TRBV7-2 and TRBJ1-1; D might be TRBD1 (5 bases). Sequenced material: peripheral blood. This TCR came from a man aged 30 to 45 with COVID-19, enrolled during active disease. The chain's CDR3 is CASSLSRDGGTEAFF. The DNA for the CDR3 is TGTGCCAGCAGCTTAAGCAGGGACGGGGGCACTGAAGCTTTCTTT.